Below, 20 T cell receptor beta chains from the same sample are listed, as sequenced in a study of blood T cell repertoires in COVID-19. The repertoire was sequenced with immunoSEQ multiplex PCR; TCRdb's copy has only in-frame clones and lacks some. The sample holds about 150,000 clones, about 80% seen once. Sequenced input: peripheral blood. The source is a man in his sixties or seventies with acute or convalescent COVID-19.

This rearrangement joins TRBV6-5 to TRBJ2-7, with 8 bases aligning to TRBD2. The V segment lost 0 bases and the J segment 7 bases; nucleotides outside the gene matches: 8. Germline V gives CDR1 MNHEY, CDR2 SVGAGI. This CDR3 contains 15 residues. CDR3 coding DNA: TGTGCCAGCAGTTACTCCGGGTCGGGAGGGCGAGAGCAGTACTTC. It specifies CASSYSGSGGREQYF.

The genes are TRBV27 and TRBJ1-2, with 8 bases identical to TRBD1. The J segment lost 2 bases and the V segment lost 6 bases, leaving 5 bases of the junction unmatched. The CDR3 is 14 amino acids. CDR1 MNHEY and CDR2 SMNVEV come from the germline V gene (reference sequence). The CDR3: CASRQTGGNYGYTF. CDR3 in DNA: TGTGCCAGCAGGCAAACAGGGGGGAACTATGGCTACACCTTC.

This clone was counted between two and nine times. The chain employs TRBV24-1 and TRBJ1-5; 9 nucleotides align to TRBD1. The germline V gene encodes CDR1 KGHDR and CDR2 SFDVKD. The J segment lost 4 bases and the V segment lost 6 bases, leaving 3 bases of the junction unmatched. The length of the CDR3 is 14 residues. The CDR3 nucleotides read TGTGCCACCAGTAGACAGGGGGATAATCAGCCCCAGCATTTT. Translating it yields CATSRQGDNQPQHF.

The V call is TRBV6-4, the J call TRBJ2-2, with 8 positions matching TRBD2. V trimming: 4 bases; J trimming: 6 bases; junction bases outside the gene matches: 10. The germline CDR1 and CDR2 sequences are MRHNA and SNTAGT. This CDR3 contains 16 residues. CDR3 sequence reads: CASSVRGDTTPGELFF. The DNA for the CDR3 is TGTGCCAGCAGTGTGCGGGGGGACACTACCCCCGGGGAGCTGTTTTTT.

The chain uses TRBV5-1 and TRBJ2-2; TRBD2 matches 10 bases. This CDR3 contains 19 residues. Germline V gene sequence: CDR1 SGHRS, CDR2 YFSETQ. With V trimmed by 2 bases and J by 2 bases, 12 bases remained unmatched. This chain's CDR3 is CASSFTQRGGPLNTGELFF. DNA for the CDR3: TGCGCCAGCAGCTTTACCCAGCGGGGGGGCCCCCTCAACACCGGGGAGCTGTTTTTT.

The rearrangement uses TRBV12-3 or TRBV12-4 and TRBJ2-2; D uncertain. V dropped 6 bases and J dropped 4 bases, with 9 bases sitting between them. The CDR3 covers 13 residues. The DNA for the CDR3 is TGTGCCAGCAGCCTCGGGTCCACCGGGGAGCTGTTTTTT. Residues: CASSLGSTGELFF.

The chain joins TRBV2 to TRBJ2-2; 8 bases fit TRBD2. CDR1 and CDR2 from the germline V gene are SNHLY and FYNNEI. This CDR3 region has 15 residues. V was pared by 2 bases and J by 5 bases, with 4 bases of the junction left unmatched. The DNA for the CDR3 is TGTGCCAGCAGTGAACGACTAGCGCGGACCGGGGAGCTGTTTTTT. Protein product: CASSERLARTGELFF.

This clone has just a few counts. The rearrangement links TRBV3-1 (or the pseudogene TRBV3-2) to TRBJ1-2; D not resolved. V was clipped by 4 bases and J by 7 bases, with 13 bases between them. Germline CDR1 LGHDT, CDR2 YNNKEL (reference sequence). The CDR3 loop spans 13 amino acids. Written as DNA, the CDR3 is TGTGCCAGCAGCCCCCGGGAGGGCAGTGGCTACACCTTC. This gives the protein CASSPREGSGYTF.

The chain is built from TRBV4-1 and TRBJ1-2; 9 bases are shared with TRBD1. Germline assignment: CDR1 MGHRA and CDR2 YSYEKL. V shed 1 base and J 7 bases; nucleotides not matched to a gene: 10. The CDR3 totals 16 residues. The CDR3 DNA reads as TGCGCCAGCAGCCAAGGAGCCTTGACAGGGGGTCTTGGCTACACCTTC. Translation gives CASSQGALTGGLGYTF.

The chain recombines TRBV5-6 with TRBJ2-1; D perhaps matches TRBD1 (6 bases). Germline loops: CDR1 SGHDT, CDR2 YYEEEE. The germline V and J ends were trimmed by 2 bases and 3 bases, with 18 bases remaining between them. The CDR3 consists of 17 residues. The CDR3 reads CASSLIKGGVGYNEQFF. In DNA form, the CDR3 reads TGTGCCAGCAGCTTAATTAAAGGGGGAGTGGGCTACAATGAGCAGTTCTTC.

The table lists this clone with a count of one. This chain uses TRBV24-1 with TRBJ2-1, with 9 bases matching TRBD1. Germline assignment: CDR1 KGHDR and CDR2 SFDVKD. The CDR3 contains 14 residues. With V trimmed by 9 bases and J by 7 bases, 9 bases remained unmatched. The CDR3 DNA sequence: TGTGCCACCTCGACCGGGACAGGGAGGAATGAGCAGTTCTTC. It yields the protein CATSTGTGRNEQFF.

V usage is TRBV5-1 and J usage is TRBJ1-2; maybe TRBD1 (6 bases). Germline lookup yields CDR1 SGHRS and CDR2 YFSETQ. The CDR3 has 13 amino acids. V lost 4 bases to trimming and J lost 2 bases, with 9 bases between them. In nucleotides, the CDR3 is TGCGCCAGCAGCGAGGGACAAAACTATGGCTACACCTTC. Protein product: CASSEGQNYGYTF.

The chain employs TRBV24-1 and TRBJ2-5, with a tentative D call TRBD1 (6 bases). Germline loops: CDR1 KGHDR, CDR2 SFDVKD. Trimming took 10 bases from V and 5 from J, leaving 13 bases between them. The CDR3 has 12 residues. Written as DNA, the CDR3 is TGTGCCACGAGTACAGGGAAGGAGACCCAGTACTTC. Residues: CATSTGKETQYF.

This clone was picked up one time. This sequence joins TRBV28 and TRBJ1-1; maybe TRBD1 (6 bases). V was clipped by 4 bases and J by 4 bases, with 19 bases between them. CDR3 length: 16 residues. In germline, CDR1 is MDHEN, CDR2 SYDVKM. The CDR3 spells CASSWTPEQGSTEAFF. The CDR3 DNA reads as TGTGCCAGCAGTTGGACCCCCGAACAGGGAAGCACTGAAGCTTTCTTT.

The chain combines TRBV18 with TRBJ2-5; possible D gene TRBD2, 6 bases. This CDR3 has 14 residues. CDR1 is KGHSH and CDR2 is LQKENI in the germline V gene. V gave up 0 bases and J gave up 5 bases, with 10 bases separating them. CDR3 protein: CASSPPSGGETQYF. As DNA, the CDR3 is TGTGCCAGCTCACCACCGAGCGGAGGGGAGACCCAGTACTTC.

V gene TRBV9 combines with J gene TRBJ2-2, with TRBD2 matching 14 bases. The CDR3 has 17 residues. From germline, CDR1 is SGDLS and CDR2 YYNGEE. V gave up 4 bases and J gave up 2 bases; unmatched junction bases: 4. CDR3 coding DNA: TGTGCCAGCAGCCCGGGACTAGCGGGGGTTAACACCGGGGAGCTGTTTTTT. This codes for CASSPGLAGVNTGELFF. Full variable domain (rest looked up from reference TRBV9 and TRBJ2-2): DSGVTQTPKHLITATGQRVTLRCSPRSGDLSVYWYQQSLDQGLQFLIQYYNGEERAKGNILERFSAQQFPDLHSELNLSSLELGDSALYFCASSPGLAGVNTGELFFGEGSRLTVL.

This chain uses TRBV28 with TRBJ1-4; D remains unclear. Germline CDR1 and CDR2: MDHEN and SYDVKM. V was clipped by 8 bases and J by 3 bases, with 13 bases between them. The CDR3 has 14 amino acids. The CDR3 region is CASSPVTANEKLFF. CDR3 bases: TGTGCCAGCTCCCCGGTTACAGCTAATGAAAAACTGTTTTTT. The whole variable domain, filled in from reference TRBV28 and TRBJ1-4, reads DVKVTQSSRYLVKRTGEKVFLECVQDMDHENMFWYRQDPGLGLRLIYFSYDVKMKEKGDIPEGYSVSREKKERFSLILESASTNQTSMYLCASSPVTANEKLFFGSGTQLSVL.

The chain uses TRBV24-1 and TRBJ1-2; 7 positions match TRBD1. V was pared by 3 bases and J by 4 bases, with 7 bases of the junction left unmatched. The CDR3 is 15 residues long. The germline V gene encodes CDR1 KGHDR and CDR2 SFDVKD. The CDR3 loop reads CATSDRRQGPYGYTF. The DNA for the CDR3 is TGTGCCACCAGTGATCGGAGACAGGGTCCCTATGGCTACACCTTC.

The J gene is TRBJ1-3, the V gene TRBV7-9; the D gene is possibly TRBD1 (5 bases). Germline V lookup: CDR1 SEHNR, CDR2 FQNEAQ (reference sequence). Trimming took off 4 bases at V and 4 bases at J, with 17 bases between the two ends. This CDR3 region has 16 residues. This chain's CDR3 is CASSSLKGSSGNTIYF. The CDR3 region has the DNA TGTGCCAGCAGCTCGTTGAAGGGGTCTTCCGGAAACACCATATATTTT.

The chain combines TRBV28 with TRBJ1-5, with 12 nucleotides matching TRBD1. The CDR3 is made up of 16 amino acids. In germline, CDR1 is MDHEN, CDR2 SYDVKM. V gave up 6 bases and J gave up 6 bases; unmatched junction bases: 9. CDR3 loop: CASRHTGTGGFQPQHF. The CDR3 nucleotides are TGTGCCAGCAGACACACCGGGACAGGGGGCTTTCAGCCCCAGCATTTT. Based on the CDR3 plus reference TRBV28 and TRBJ1-5, the full variable domain is DVKVTQSSRYLVKRTGEKVFLECVQDMDHENMFWYRQDPGLGLRLIYFSYDVKMKEKGDIPEGYSVSREKKERFSLILESASTNQTSMYLCASRHTGTGGFQPQHFGDGTRLSIL.